Shown below are 28 T cell receptor beta chains from a single sample sequenced in a study of blood T cell repertoires in COVID-19. TCRdb keeps only in-frame clones here, not all; method: immunoSEQ multiplex PCR. The sample carries roughly 120,000 clones, about 90% recorded once. The sequencing input was peripheral blood. All receptors come from a woman in her forties or fifties with active or convalescent COVID-19.

This clone was found once. The J gene is TRBJ2-1, the V gene TRBV6-2 or TRBV6-3, with 9 bases fitting TRBD2. The CDR3 length is 20 residues. CDR1 and CDR2 from the germline V gene are MNHEY and SVGEGT. The trim removed 0 bases at V and 3 bases at J, leaving 15 bases unmatched. The CDR3 reads CASSYSRTSAGKAFYNEQFF. The DNA of the CDR3 is TGTGCCAGCAGTTACTCAAGGACTAGCGCCGGGAAAGCCTTCTACAATGAGCAGTTCTTC.

This rearrangement joins TRBV5-6 to TRBJ1-1, with D tentatively TRBD1 (5 bases). The ends were cut back, 2 bases at V and 0 bases at J, with 8 bases in the middle. Germline-derived CDR1 and CDR2 are SGHDT and YYEEEE. The CDR3 totals 14 residues. This CDR3 reads CASSFSGVNTEAFF. The CDR3 DNA reads TGTGCCAGCAGCTTTTCGGGGGTGAACACTGAAGCTTTCTTT. The full variable domain, with the rest looked up from reference TRBV5-6 and TRBJ1-1, is DAGVTQSPTHLIKTRGQQVTLRCSPKSGHDTVSWYQQALGQGPQFIFQYYEEEERQRGNFPDRFSGHQFPNYSSELNVNALLLGDSALYLCASSFSGVNTEAFFGQGTRLTVV.

CDR3 amino acids: CASSQSWDNYNEQFF. The CDR3 coding sequence is TGCGCCAGCAGCCAAAGTTGGGACAACTACAATGAGCAGTTCTTC. The V call is TRBV4-3, the J call TRBJ2-1; possibly TRBD1 for D (6 bases). The germline V gene encodes CDR1 LGHNA and CDR2 YSLEER. The V end was cut by 2 bases, the J end by 3 bases, with 11 bases between. The CDR3 has 15 residues.

V is TRBV7-4 and J is TRBJ2-7, with a weak D call TRBD2 (5 bases). V lost 2 bases and J lost 6, with 17 bases in between. The CDR3 sequence is 15 residues long. CDR1 and CDR2 (germline): SGHVT, SQSDAQ. The chain's CDR3 is CASSLPPETRLEQYF. The CDR3 DNA reads as TGTGCCAGCAGCTTACCCCCAGAAACTAGGCTCGAGCAGTACTTC.

The chain uses TRBV9 and TRBJ2-3, with 8 bases aligning to TRBD1. The germline V gene encodes CDR1 SGDLS and CDR2 YYNGEE. The CDR3 runs 15 residues. With 3 bases clipped from V and 5 bases from J, the junction kept 8 bases outside the gene matches. CDR3 protein: CASSARGQVLDTQYF. CDR3 nucleotides: TGTGCCAGCAGCGCCAGGGGACAGGTCTTAGATACGCAGTATTTT.

V is TRBV6-5 and J is TRBJ2-7; 12 bases line up with TRBD2. The CDR3 runs to 14 residues. Germline V gene sequence: CDR1 MNHEY, CDR2 SVGAGI. The V and J ends lost 7 bases and 5 bases, in that order; junction bases with no gene match: 6. CDR3 DNA: TGTGCCAGCAAAAGGACTAGCGGGATCCACGAGCAGTACTTC. Protein sequence: CASKRTSGIHEQYF.

This rearrangement joins TRBV7-3 to TRBJ2-5, with 7 bases that match TRBD1. The length of the CDR3 is 13 residues. The V segment lost 5 bases and the J segment 5 bases; nucleotides outside the gene matches: 5. CDR1 is SGHTA and CDR2 is FQGTGA in the germline V gene. The CDR3, as DNA: TGTGCCAGCAGCCCCGGACAGGCGGAGACCCAGTACTTC. Its protein product is CASSPGQAETQYF.

V gene TRBV24-1 combines with J gene TRBJ2-2; 9 positions agree with TRBD1. CDR1 and CDR2 (germline): KGHDR, SFDVKD. The junction had 7 bases not matched to a gene; V was cut back by 8 bases and J by 7 bases. The CDR3 sequence is 14 residues long. CDR3 in amino acids: CATNTGGADGELFF. As DNA, the CDR3 is TGTGCCACCAACACAGGGGGCGCGGACGGGGAGCTGTTTTTT.

The rearrangement joins TRBV19 to TRBJ2-7, with TRBD1 matching 7 bases. V shed 4 bases, J shed 2 bases, and the junction held 5 bases outside the gene matches. The germline CDR1 and CDR2 sequences are LNHDA and SQIVND (reference sequence). The CDR3 has 14 amino acids. CDR3 sequence: CASSSRQGAYEQYF. The CDR3 DNA reads TGTGCCAGTAGTAGTAGACAGGGCGCCTACGAGCAGTACTTC.

In this sample, this clone turned up a few times. The chain links TRBV19 to TRBJ2-5; 9 bases align to TRBD2. From germline, CDR1 is LNHDA and CDR2 SQIVND (reference sequence). The length of the CDR3 is 14 residues. The CDR3 bases are TGTGCATCAGCTAGCGGGATAGGGCGAGAGACCCAGTACTTC. Protein sequence: CASASGIGRETQYF.

This chain uses TRBV5-1 with TRBJ2-5, with D uncertain. Germline CDR1 is SGHRS and CDR2 is YFSETQ. The germline V and J ends were trimmed by 5 bases and 0 bases, with 5 bases remaining between them. The CDR3 covers 12 residues. In nucleotides, the CDR3 is TGCGCCAGCAGTTCGTACCAAGAGACCCAGTACTTC. Translated: CASSSYQETQYF.

The chain recombines TRBV6-1 with TRBJ2-7; D perhaps matches TRBD1 (6 bases). V shed 3 bases and J shed 2 bases, with 8 bases lying between them. The CDR3 spans 13 residues. The V gene's germline CDR1 is MNHNS and CDR2 SASEGT. CDR3 coding DNA: TGTGCCAGCAGTGACGGACAGACCTACGAGCAGTACTTC. Translating it yields CASSDGQTYEQYF.

CDR3 residues: CASSLSGTPQETQYF. For the CDR3, the DNA is TGTGCCAGCAGCTTATCGGGGACTCCCCAAGAGACCCAGTACTTC. The chain has TRBV7-3 and TRBJ2-5; the D gene is possibly TRBD2 (6 bases). CDR3 length equals 15 residues. Between the trimmed V and J ends, which lost 2 bases and 1 base, there was a span of 11 bases. Germline values: CDR1 SGHTA, CDR2 FQGTGA.

The CDR3: CAWSRTIYGYTF. CDR3 nucleotides: TGTGCCTGGAGTAGAACAATTTATGGCTACACCTTC. The gene calls are TRBV30 and TRBJ1-2; no clear D. Trimming removed 2 bases at V and 5 bases at J, with 9 bases between. The CDR3 is made up of 12 amino acids. CDR1 is GTSNPN and CDR2 is SVGIG in the germline V gene (reference sequence).

This chain joins TRBV4-2 and TRBJ2-6, with D maybe TRBD1 (5 bases). CDR3 length equals 16 residues. The germline V gene has CDR1 LGHNA and CDR2 YNFKEQ. V was pared by 1 base and J by 2 bases, with 9 bases between. Here the CDR3 reads CASSQGGVTGANVLTF. The CDR3 DNA follows: TGTGCCAGCAGCCAAGGGGGCGTCACTGGGGCCAACGTCCTGACTTTC.

The genes are TRBV28 and TRBJ2-7; TRBD1 agrees at 12 bases. Germline V gene lookup returns CDR1 MDHEN and CDR2 SYDVKM. J gave up 5 bases and V 2 bases, and 7 bases lay outside the gene matches. The CDR3 has 16 residues. CDR3 amino acids: CASSLGRGQGAHEQYF. The CDR3, as DNA: TGTGCCAGCAGTTTAGGGCGGGGACAGGGGGCTCACGAGCAGTACTTC.

This chain joins TRBV7-8 and TRBJ2-1; a possible D gene is TRBD1 (6 bases). This CDR3 has 15 residues. Deletions cut 6 bases from V and 9 bases from J, with 21 bases between. Germline lookup yields CDR1 SGHVS and CDR2 FQNEAQ. The CDR3 sequence is CASSVGTLPPVEQFF. The CDR3 DNA reads TGTGCCAGCAGTGTGGGGACATTGCCCCCGGTTGAGCAGTTCTTC.

V usage is TRBV7-2 and J usage is TRBJ2-1; D unresolved. The CDR3 loop spans 13 amino acids. Germline-derived CDR1 and CDR2 are SGHTA and FQGNSA. Trimming cost V 1 base and J 6 bases, with 7 bases left between them. CDR3 loop: CASSLESLNEQFF. The CDR3 bases are TGTGCCAGCAGCTTAGAAAGCCTCAATGAGCAGTTCTTC.

The rearrangement uses TRBV10-3 and TRBJ1-1, with D hard to call. The V and J ends lost 0 bases and 1 base respectively, with 9 bases between them. Germline assignment: CDR1 ENHRY and CDR2 SYGVKD. The CDR3 is 15 residues long. In nucleotides, the CDR3 is TGTGCCATCAGTGAGTCACCGGGTTCGAACACTGAAGCTTTCTTT. Protein product: CAISESPGSNTEAFF.

The V gene is TRBV5-1, the J gene TRBJ2-7, with 9 bases fitting TRBD2. The CDR3 consists of 17 residues. Germline values: CDR1 SGHRS, CDR2 YFSETQ. After removal of 3 bases from V and 2 bases from J, the junction contained 12 bases not matched to a gene. The CDR3 region has the DNA TGCGCCAGCAGCTCCCATCTGTCTAGCGGGAAGGCCTACGAGCAGTACTTC. This translates into CASSSHLSSGKAYEQYF.

This rearrangement joins TRBV27 to TRBJ2-1; possible D gene TRBD1, 6 bases. V gave up 6 bases and J gave up 9 bases, with 12 bases separating them. This CDR3 is 12 amino acids long. CDR1 is MNHEY, CDR2 SMNVEV, per germline (reference sequence). The DNA for the CDR3 is TGTGCCAGCAGCGAGCAAGGGGGTGAGCAGTTCTTC. It yields the protein CASSEQGGEQFF.

The V and J genes are TRBV18 and TRBJ2-2; 7 bases are a match to TRBD1. Trimming at V came to 2 bases and at J to 6 bases, leaving 0 bases not matched to a gene. The CDR3 extends over 13 amino acids. The germline gives CDR1 KGHSH, CDR2 LQKENI. CDR3 sequence (DNA): TGTGCCAGCTCACCAACAGGGGCCGGGGAGCTGTTTTTT. This encodes CASSPTGAGELFF.

As regards this clone: Mismatch with germline at one junction end may stem from a read error. The rearrangement uses TRBV7-7 and TRBJ2-7; the D is unclear. The CDR3 loop spans 12 amino acids. Per germline, CDR1 SSHAT and CDR2 FNYEAQ (reference sequence). CDR3 coding DNA: TGTGCTAGCAGCTTAGTCGGTTACGAGCAGTACTTC. It is translated as CASSLVGYEQYF. Supplemented by reference TRBV7-7 and TRBJ2-7, the full variable domain reads GAGVSQSPRYKVTKRGQDVTLRCDPISSHATLYWYQQALGQGPEFLTYFNYEAQPDKSGLPSDRFSAERPEGSISTLTIQRTEQRDSAMYRCASSLVGYEQYFGPGTRLTVT.

The genes are TRBV28 and TRBJ1-3, with D perhaps matching TRBD1 (6 bases). Germline-derived CDR1 and CDR2 are MDHEN and SYDVKM. The CDR3 length is 15 residues. Trimming took 1 base from V and 3 from J, leaving 10 bases between them. The CDR3 sequence is CASSLYGGLGNTIYF. The CDR3 DNA reads TGTGCCAGCAGTTTATACGGGGGGCTTGGAAACACCATATATTTT.

In this sample, this clone turned up once. The chain recombines TRBV9 with TRBJ2-5; 9 nucleotides align to TRBD1. Germline V lookup: CDR1 SGDLS, CDR2 YYNGEE. This CDR3 region has 15 residues. Losses at the gene ends were 4 bases for V and 0 bases for J; bases not matched to a gene: 4. CDR3 in amino acids: CASSPWTGDQETQYF. As DNA, the CDR3 is TGTGCCAGCAGCCCATGGACAGGGGACCAAGAGACCCAGTACTTC.

The chain is built from TRBV11-2 and TRBJ2-7; a possible D gene is TRBD2 (6 bases). The V and J ends lost 0 bases and 6 bases respectively, with 12 bases between them. The length of the CDR3 is 14 residues. Germline CDR1 is SGHAT and CDR2 is FQNNGV. The CDR3 nucleotides read TGTGCCAGCAGCTTAGAGGGGGGTCCAATCGAGCAGTACTTC. Its translation: CASSLEGGPIEQYF.

A few counts support this clone. The chain uses TRBV5-4 and TRBJ2-1; 11 positions agree with TRBD1. Trimming at V came to 4 bases and at J to 6 bases, leaving 6 bases not matched to a gene. Germline V CDR1 and CDR2: SGHNT, YYREEE (reference sequence). The CDR3 length is 15 residues. The DNA of the CDR3 is TGTGCCAGCAGCCCGGACAGGGGGCGGACCAATGAGCAGTTCTTC. Protein sequence: CASSPDRGRTNEQFF.

The rearrangement joins TRBV27 to TRBJ2-4; D remains unclear. Trimming removed 3 bases at V and 4 bases at J, with 7 bases between. This CDR3 contains 13 residues. Germline assignment: CDR1 MNHEY and CDR2 SMNVEV (reference sequence). The DNA of the CDR3 is TGTGCCAGCAGTTTTAGCAGAAAAAACATTCAGTACTTC. This gives the protein CASSFSRKNIQYF.